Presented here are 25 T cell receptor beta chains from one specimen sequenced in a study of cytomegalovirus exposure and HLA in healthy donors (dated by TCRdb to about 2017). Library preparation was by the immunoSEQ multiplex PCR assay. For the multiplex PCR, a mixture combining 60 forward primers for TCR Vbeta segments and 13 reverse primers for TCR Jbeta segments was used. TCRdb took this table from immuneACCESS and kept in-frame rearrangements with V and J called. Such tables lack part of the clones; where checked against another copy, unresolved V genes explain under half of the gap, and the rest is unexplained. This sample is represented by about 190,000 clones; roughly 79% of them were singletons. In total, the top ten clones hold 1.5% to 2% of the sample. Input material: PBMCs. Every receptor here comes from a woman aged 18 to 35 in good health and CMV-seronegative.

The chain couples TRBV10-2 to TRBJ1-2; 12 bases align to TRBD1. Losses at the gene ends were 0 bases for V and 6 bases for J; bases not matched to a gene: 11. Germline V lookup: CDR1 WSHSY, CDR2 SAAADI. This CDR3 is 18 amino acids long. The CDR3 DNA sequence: TGCGCCAGCAGTGAGTCAGGGGACAGGGGGCGAGGAGGGCATGGCTACACCTTC. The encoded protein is CASSESGDRGRGGHGYTF.

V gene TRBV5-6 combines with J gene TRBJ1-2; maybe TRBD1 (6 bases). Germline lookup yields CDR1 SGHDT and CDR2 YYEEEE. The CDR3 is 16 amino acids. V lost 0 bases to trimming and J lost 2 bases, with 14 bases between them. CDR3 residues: CASSLEGQTLNYGYTF. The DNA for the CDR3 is TGTGCCAGCAGCTTGGAAGGACAGACCTTAAACTATGGCTACACCTTC.

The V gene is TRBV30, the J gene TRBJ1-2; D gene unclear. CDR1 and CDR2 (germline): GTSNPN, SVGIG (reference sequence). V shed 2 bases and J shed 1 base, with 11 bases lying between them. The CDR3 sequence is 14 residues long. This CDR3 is CAWSLGLFNYGYTF. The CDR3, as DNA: TGTGCCTGGAGTCTAGGCCTCTTTAACTATGGCTACACCTTC. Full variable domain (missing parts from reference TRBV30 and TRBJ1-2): SQTIHQWPATLVQPVGSPLSLECTVEGTSNPNLYWYRQAAGRGLQLLFYSVGIGQISSEVPQNLSASRPQDRQFILSSKKLLLSDSGFYLCAWSLGLFNYGYTFGSGTRLTVV.

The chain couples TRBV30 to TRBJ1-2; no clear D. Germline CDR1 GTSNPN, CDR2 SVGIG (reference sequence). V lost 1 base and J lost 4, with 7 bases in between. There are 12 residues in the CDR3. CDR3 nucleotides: TGTGCCTGGAGTGCGGGGAGCTATGGCTACACCTTC. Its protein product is CAWSAGSYGYTF.

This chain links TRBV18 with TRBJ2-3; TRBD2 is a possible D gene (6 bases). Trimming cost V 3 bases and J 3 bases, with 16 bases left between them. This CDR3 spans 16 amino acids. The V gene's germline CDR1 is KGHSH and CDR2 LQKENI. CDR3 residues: CASSPVADKVTDTQYF. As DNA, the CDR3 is TGTGCCAGCTCACCTGTAGCGGATAAGGTAACAGATACGCAGTATTTT.

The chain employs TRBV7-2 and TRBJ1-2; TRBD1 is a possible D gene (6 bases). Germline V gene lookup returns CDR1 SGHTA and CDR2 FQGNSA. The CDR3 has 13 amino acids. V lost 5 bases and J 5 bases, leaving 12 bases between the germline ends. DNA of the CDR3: TGTGCCAGCAGCCCTGACAGGCTATATGGCTACACCTTC. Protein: CASSPDRLYGYTF.

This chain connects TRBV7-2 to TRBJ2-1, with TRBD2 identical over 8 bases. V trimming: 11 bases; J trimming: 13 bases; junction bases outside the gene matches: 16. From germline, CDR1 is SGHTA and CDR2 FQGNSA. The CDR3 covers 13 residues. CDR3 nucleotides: TGTGCCGCGGGACTAGGGGGAGGGCCTCCCCAGTTCTTC. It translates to CAAGLGGGPPQFF.

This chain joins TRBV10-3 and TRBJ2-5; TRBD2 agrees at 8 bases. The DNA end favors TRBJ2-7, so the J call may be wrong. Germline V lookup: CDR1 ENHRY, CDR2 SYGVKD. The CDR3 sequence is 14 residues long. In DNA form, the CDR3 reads TGTGCCATCAGTGAGGCGGGGGGCGTCGACGAGCAGTACTTC. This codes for CAISEAGGVDEQYF.

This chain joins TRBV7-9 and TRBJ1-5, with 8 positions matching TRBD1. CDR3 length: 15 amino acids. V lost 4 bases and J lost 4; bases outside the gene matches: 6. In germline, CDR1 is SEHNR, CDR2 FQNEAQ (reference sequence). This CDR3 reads CASSSDRAGNQPQHF. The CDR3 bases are TGTGCCAGCAGCTCGGACAGGGCCGGGAATCAGCCCCAGCATTTT.

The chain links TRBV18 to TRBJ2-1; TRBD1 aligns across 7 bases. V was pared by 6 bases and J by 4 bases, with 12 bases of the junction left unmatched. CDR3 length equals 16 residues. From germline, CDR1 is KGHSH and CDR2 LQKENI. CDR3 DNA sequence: TGTGCCAGCTCCGTCGGGACCGGGACAGCATACAATGAGCAGTTCTTC. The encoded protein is CASSVGTGTAYNEQFF. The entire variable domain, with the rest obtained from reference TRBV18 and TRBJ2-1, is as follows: NAGVMQNPRHLVRRRGQEARLRCSPMKGHSHVYWYRQLPEEGLKFMVYLQKENIIDESGMPKERFSAEFPKEGPSILRIQQVVRGDSAAYFCASSVGTGTAYNEQFFGPGTRLTVL.

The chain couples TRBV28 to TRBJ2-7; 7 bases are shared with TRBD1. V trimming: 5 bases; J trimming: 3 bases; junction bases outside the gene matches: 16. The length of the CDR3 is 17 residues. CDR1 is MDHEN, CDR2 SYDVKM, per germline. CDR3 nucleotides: TGTGCCAGCAGTCGAGGGACAGCCTCACGGGCGTACTACGAGCAGTACTTC. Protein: CASSRGTASRAYYEQYF.

The CDR3 here is CASRLAGEETQYF. CDR3 nucleotide sequence: TGTGCCAGTAGGCTAGCGGGAGAAGAGACCCAGTACTTC. J is TRBJ2-5 and V is TRBV19; 10 nucleotides align to TRBD2. Trimming took 6 bases from V and 3 from J; bases not matched to a gene: 1. The CDR3 has 13 amino acids. Per the germline V gene, CDR1 is LNHDA and CDR2 is SQIVND (reference sequence).

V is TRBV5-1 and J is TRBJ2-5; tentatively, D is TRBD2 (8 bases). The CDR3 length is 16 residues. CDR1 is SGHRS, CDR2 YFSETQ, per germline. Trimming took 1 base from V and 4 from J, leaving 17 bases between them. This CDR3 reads CASSLSQGTRGETQYF. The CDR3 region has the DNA TGCGCCAGCAGCTTGTCACAGGGGACTAGAGGAGAGACCCAGTACTTC. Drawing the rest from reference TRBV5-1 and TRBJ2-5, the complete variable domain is KAGVTQTPRYLIKTRGQQVTLSCSPISGHRSVSWYQQTPGQGLQFLFEYFSETQRNKGNFPGRFSGRQFSNSRSEMNVSTLELGDSALYLCASSLSQGTRGETQYFGPGTRLLVL.

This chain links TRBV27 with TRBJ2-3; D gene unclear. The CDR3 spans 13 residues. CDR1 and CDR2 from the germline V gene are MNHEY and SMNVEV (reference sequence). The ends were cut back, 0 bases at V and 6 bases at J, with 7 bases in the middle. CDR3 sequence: CASSLSPRDTQYF. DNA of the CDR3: TGTGCCAGCAGTTTATCCCCTCGGGATACGCAGTATTTT.

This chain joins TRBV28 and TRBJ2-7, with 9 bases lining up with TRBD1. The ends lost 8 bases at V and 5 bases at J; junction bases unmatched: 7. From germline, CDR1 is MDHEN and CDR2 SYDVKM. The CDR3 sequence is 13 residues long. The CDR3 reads CASHGQGIHEQYF. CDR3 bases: TGTGCCAGCCACGGACAGGGGATCCACGAGCAGTACTTC. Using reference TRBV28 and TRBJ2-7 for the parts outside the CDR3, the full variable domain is DVKVTQSSRYLVKRTGEKVFLECVQDMDHENMFWYRQDPGLGLRLIYFSYDVKMKEKGDIPEGYSVSREKKERFSLILESASTNQTSMYLCASHGQGIHEQYFGPGTRLTVT.

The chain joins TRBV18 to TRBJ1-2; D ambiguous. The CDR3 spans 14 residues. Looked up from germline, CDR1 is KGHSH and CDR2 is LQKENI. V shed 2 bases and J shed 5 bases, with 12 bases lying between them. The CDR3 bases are TGTGCCAGCTCACCAGCAACAGCCCGATATGGCTACACCTTC. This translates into CASSPATARYGYTF.

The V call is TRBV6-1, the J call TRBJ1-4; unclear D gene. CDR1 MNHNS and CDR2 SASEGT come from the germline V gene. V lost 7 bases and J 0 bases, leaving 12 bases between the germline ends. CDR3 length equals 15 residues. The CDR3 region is CASNLKIATNEKLFF. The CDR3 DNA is TGTGCCAGCAACCTAAAGATTGCAACTAATGAAAAACTGTTTTTT.

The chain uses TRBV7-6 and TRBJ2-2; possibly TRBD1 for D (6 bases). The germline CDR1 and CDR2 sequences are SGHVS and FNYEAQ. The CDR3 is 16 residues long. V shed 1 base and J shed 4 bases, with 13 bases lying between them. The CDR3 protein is CASSLEIGGSTGELFF. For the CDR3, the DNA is TGTGCCAGCAGCTTAGAGATAGGGGGAAGCACCGGGGAGCTGTTTTTT.

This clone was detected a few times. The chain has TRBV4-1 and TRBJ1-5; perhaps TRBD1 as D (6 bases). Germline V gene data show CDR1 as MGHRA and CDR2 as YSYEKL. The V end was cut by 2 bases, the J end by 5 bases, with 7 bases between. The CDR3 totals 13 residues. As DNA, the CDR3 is TGCGCCAGCAGCCAATCAGGGGATCAGCCCCAGCATTTT. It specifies CASSQSGDQPQHF.

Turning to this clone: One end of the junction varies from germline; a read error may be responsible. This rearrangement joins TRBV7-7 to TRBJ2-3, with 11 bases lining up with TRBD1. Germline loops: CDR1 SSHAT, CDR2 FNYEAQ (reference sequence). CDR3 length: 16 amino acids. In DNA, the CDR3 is TGTGCTAGCAGCTTAGGAAGGACAGGGGGCTCGGATACGCAGTATTTT. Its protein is CASSLGRTGGSDTQYF.

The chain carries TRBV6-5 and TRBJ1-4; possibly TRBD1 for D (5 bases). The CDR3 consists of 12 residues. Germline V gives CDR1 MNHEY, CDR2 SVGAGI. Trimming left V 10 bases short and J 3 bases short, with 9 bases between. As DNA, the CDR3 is TGTGCCACTCAGGGCGCTAATGAAAAACTGTTTTTT. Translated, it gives CATQGANEKLFF.

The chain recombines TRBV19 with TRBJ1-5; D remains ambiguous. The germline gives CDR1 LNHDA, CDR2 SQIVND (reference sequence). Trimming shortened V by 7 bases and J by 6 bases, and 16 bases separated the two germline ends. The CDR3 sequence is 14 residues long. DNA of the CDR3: TGTGCCAGTATGAGAGGGTACGTAGGTCAGCCCCAGCATTTT. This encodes CASMRGYVGQPQHF.

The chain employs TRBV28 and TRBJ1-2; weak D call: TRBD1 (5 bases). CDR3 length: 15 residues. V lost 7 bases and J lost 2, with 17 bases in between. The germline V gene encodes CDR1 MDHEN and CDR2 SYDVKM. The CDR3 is CASITTARGNYGYTF. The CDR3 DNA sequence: TGTGCCAGCATTACGACAGCTAGAGGAAACTATGGCTACACCTTC.

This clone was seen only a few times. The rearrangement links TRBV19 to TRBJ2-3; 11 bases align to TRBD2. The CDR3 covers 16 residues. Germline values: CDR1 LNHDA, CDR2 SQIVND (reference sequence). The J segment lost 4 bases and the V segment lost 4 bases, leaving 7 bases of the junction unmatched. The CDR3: CASSTVAGGPSDTQYF. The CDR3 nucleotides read TGTGCCAGTAGTACGGTAGCGGGAGGGCCCTCAGATACGCAGTATTTT.

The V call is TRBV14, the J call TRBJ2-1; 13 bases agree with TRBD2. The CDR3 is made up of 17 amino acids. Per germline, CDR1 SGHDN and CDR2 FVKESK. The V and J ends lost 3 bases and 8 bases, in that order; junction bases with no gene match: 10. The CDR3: CASSHLSGTSGTHEQFF. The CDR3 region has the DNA TGTGCCAGCAGCCATCTCTCCGGGACTAGCGGGACCCATGAGCAGTTCTTC.